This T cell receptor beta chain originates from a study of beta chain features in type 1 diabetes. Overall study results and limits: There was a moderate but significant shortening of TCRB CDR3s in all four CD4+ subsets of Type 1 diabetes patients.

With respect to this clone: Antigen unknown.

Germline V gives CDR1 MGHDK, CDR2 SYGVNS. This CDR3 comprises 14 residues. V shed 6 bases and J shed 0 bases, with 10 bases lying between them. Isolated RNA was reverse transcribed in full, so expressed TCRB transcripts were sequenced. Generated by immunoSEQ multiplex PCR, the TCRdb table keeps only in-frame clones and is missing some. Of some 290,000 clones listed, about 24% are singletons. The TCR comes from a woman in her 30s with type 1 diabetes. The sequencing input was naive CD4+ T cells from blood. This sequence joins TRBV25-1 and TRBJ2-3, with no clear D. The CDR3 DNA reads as TGTGCCAGCAGGGGCACCCTAAGCACAGATACGCAGTATTTT. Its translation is CASRGTLSTDTQYF.